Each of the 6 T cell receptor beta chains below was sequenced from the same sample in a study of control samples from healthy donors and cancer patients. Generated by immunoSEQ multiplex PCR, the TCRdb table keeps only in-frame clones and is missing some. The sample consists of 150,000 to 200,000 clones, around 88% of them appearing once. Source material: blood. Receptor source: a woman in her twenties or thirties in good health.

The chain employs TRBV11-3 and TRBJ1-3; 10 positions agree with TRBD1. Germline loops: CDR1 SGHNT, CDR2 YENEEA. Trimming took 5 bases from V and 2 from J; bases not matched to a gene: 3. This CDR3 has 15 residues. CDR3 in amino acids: CASSTDRGPGNTIYF. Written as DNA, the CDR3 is TGTGCCAGCAGCACAGACAGGGGGCCTGGAAACACCATATATTTT.

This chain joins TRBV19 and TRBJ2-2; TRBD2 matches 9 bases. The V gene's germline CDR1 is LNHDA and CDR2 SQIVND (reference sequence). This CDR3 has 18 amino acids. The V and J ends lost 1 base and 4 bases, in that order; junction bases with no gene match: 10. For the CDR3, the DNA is TGTGCCAGTAGTATAGTCGGGCTAGCGGGACTCCCCACCGGGGAGCTGTTTTTT. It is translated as CASSIVGLAGLPTGELFF.

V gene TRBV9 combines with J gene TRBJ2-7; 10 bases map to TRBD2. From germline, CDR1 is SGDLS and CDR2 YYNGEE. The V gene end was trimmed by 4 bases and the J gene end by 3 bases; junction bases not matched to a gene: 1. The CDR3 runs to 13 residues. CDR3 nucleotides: TGTGCCAGCAGCCCTAGCGGGAGCTACGAGCAGTACTTC. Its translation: CASSPSGSYEQYF.

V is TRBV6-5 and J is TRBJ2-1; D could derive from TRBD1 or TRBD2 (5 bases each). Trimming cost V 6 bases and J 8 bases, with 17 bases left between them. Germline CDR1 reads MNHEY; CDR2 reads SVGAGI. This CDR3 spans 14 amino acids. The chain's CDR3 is CASRTGPPGHEQFF. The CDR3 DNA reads TGTGCCAGCAGGACGGGGCCGCCCGGACATGAGCAGTTCTTC.

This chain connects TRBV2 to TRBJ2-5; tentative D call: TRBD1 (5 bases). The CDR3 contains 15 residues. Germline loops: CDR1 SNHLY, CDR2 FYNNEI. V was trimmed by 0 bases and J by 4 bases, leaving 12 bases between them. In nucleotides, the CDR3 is TGTGCCAGCAGTGAAGCGCCGGGTAGGGGAGAGACCCAGTACTTC. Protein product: CASSEAPGRGETQYF.

CDR3 region: CASSLFVRGGQQETQYF. CDR3 nucleotide sequence: TGTGCCAGCAGCTTATTCGTGAGGGGAGGTCAGCAAGAGACCCAGTACTTC. The chain employs TRBV11-2 and TRBJ2-5, with a weak D call TRBD2 (6 bases). The CDR3 length is 17 residues. The V end was cut by 2 bases, the J end by 2 bases, with 18 bases between. Per germline, CDR1 SGHAT and CDR2 FQNNGV.